This T cell receptor beta chain was profiled in a study of T cell repertoires in cytomegalovirus infection. This clonotype was seen a few times. Its antigen remains unidentified. One entry per CDR3 protein, called by TCRdb with MiXCR from the reads. The repertoire holds under 850,000 distinct CDR3 sequences, roughly a third seen once, with about 20% in the top ten. The CDR3 runs 13 residues. V was cut by 0 bases and J by 8 bases, with 8 bases left in between. Per germline, CDR1 SGHAT and CDR2 FQNNGV. Sequenced material: cultured PBMCs, taken from culture after CMV antigen stimulation. The chain links TRBV11-2 to TRBJ1-5; tentative D call: TRBD1 (5 bases). The origin of this receptor is a human donor in good health (CMV status not recorded). Some clones in this sample may be carry-over from other donors' samples. CDR3 region: CASSLDGGEPQHF. CDR3 DNA sequence: TGTGCCAGCAGCTTAGATGGGGGTGAGCCCCAGCATTTT.